In its sample, the clone carrying this T cell receptor beta chain was seen a few times. This CDR3 comprises 14 residues. Per the germline V gene, CDR1 is SGHDT and CDR2 is YYEEEE. J gave up 0 bases and V 5 bases, and 4 bases lay outside the gene matches. Methods used by the authors: Cell counts per sample came from amplifying reference gene primers. Sequenced by immunoSEQ multiplex PCR; TCRdb stores in-frame clones only, minus some. V, J and clone size are taken as reported in that table, and D and trimming were inferred from the DNA itself. The sample has tens of thousands of clones; over 70% are singletons. The entry originates in a study of blood T cell repertoires in COVID-19. Study-wide context: T cells, B-cell-depleted T cells, or PBMCs supplied cDNA or gDNA.

Patients at the Seattle site were enrolled during active infection and followed longitudinally. This sequence was found in a man aged 65 to 85 with COVID-19, enrolled during active disease. The sequenced sample was peripheral blood. The rearrangement links TRBV5-6 to TRBJ1-1, with TRBD1 matching 7 bases. The CDR3 loop reads CASSWGQLNTEAFF. The DNA for the CDR3 is TGTGCCAGCAGTTGGGGACAGCTGAACACTGAAGCTTTCTTT.